This T cell receptor (beta chain) originates from a study of regulatory dendritic cells for organ transplantation. The protocol was immunoSEQ multiplex PCR, while the TCRdb copy is restricted to in-frame clones and leaves out a portion. The repertoire holds 12,000 or so clones, with 74% as singletons. This clone has a single count. Antigen specificity is unknown. Sorted subsets were CFSE-labeled and cultured 4 to 6 days with allogeneic dendritic cells. Memory T cells were CD45RO+, naive were CD45RA+, sorted by FACS. The length of the CDR3 is 16 residues. Germline lookup yields CDR1 LNHDA and CDR2 SQIVND (reference sequence). V lost 10 bases to trimming and J lost 6 bases; unmatched junction nucleotides: 16.

V is TRBV19 and J is TRBJ2-3, with 10 positions matching TRBD2. The sample consisted of naive CD4+ T cells from blood cultured with regulatory dendritic cells. Subset defined: CD45RA+ naive T cells. This clonotype originated in a human donor in good health. The CDR3 bases are TGTGCCACTATAGGCCGTCTAGCGGGGGCGTCGGATACGCAGTATTTT. Its protein product is CATIGRLAGASDTQYF. Full variable domain (remainder filled in from reference TRBV19 and TRBJ2-3): DGGITQSPKYLFRKEGQNVTLSCEQNLNHDAMYWYRQDPGQGLRLIYYSQIVNDFQKGDIAEGYSVSREKKESFPLTVTSAQKNPTAFYLCATIGRLAGASDTQYFGPGTRLTVL.